What follows are 28 T cell receptor beta chains derived from one specimen sequenced in a study of T cells in Graves' hyperthyroidism and ophthalmopathy. Researchers took RNA transcripts and amplified the TCR beta CDR3 regions from them. In the first-round RT-PCR of the TCR CDR3, the HTBI primer set was used. TCRdb analysed the multiplex PCR reads with MiXCR anew, one entry per CDR3 protein. The sample records about 640,000 distinct CDR3 sequences, approximately 15% being singletons. Material: blood. The receptors here all came from a woman between 50 and 59 years old with Graves' ophthalmopathy.

This chain connects TRBV3-1 to TRBJ2-7, with 9 bases that match TRBD2. The CDR3 covers 16 residues. The junction had 5 bases not matched to a gene; V was cut back by 1 base and J by 1 base. Per germline, CDR1 LGHDT and CDR2 YNNKEL (reference sequence). This chain's CDR3 is CASSQVGLAGSYEQYF. The CDR3 DNA is TGTGCCAGCAGCCAAGTCGGGCTAGCGGGATCCTACGAGCAGTACTTC.

For this clonotype: Possible read error: a much larger clone is one base away. The CDR3 spells CASVRDTHTGELFF. CDR3 bases: TGCGCCAGCGTCCGGGACACACACACCGGGGAGCTGTTTTTT. The chain combines TRBV5-1 with TRBJ2-2; a possible D gene is TRBD1 (6 bases). Trimming pared 7 bases from V and 3 bases from J, leaving 13 bases between. CDR1 and CDR2 (germline): SGHRS, YFSETQ. The CDR3 extends over 14 amino acids.

The gene calls are TRBV11-3 and TRBJ2-1; 11 positions agree with TRBD1. Germline V gene data show CDR1 as SGHNT and CDR2 as YENEEA. This CDR3 comprises 17 residues. V trimming: 4 bases; J trimming: 0 bases; junction bases outside the gene matches: 5. For the CDR3, the DNA is TGTGCCAGCAGCTCGGGACAGGGGGTTTTCTCCTACAATGAGCAGTTCTTC. It translates to CASSSGQGVFSYNEQFF.

This clonotype occurred many times. J is TRBJ1-1 and V is TRBV6-2 or TRBV6-3; the D is unclear. V was clipped by 0 bases and J by 6 bases, with 8 bases between them. The CDR3 spans 13 residues. The germline V gene encodes CDR1 MNHEY and CDR2 SVGEGT. CDR3 sequence: CASSYSSNPEAFF. The CDR3 coding sequence is TGTGCCAGCAGTTACTCTTCAAACCCTGAAGCTTTCTTT.

As to this clonotype: A read error may explain this, as a much larger clone is one base away. The V and J genes are TRBV2 and TRBJ2-3; 8 bases are shared with TRBD2. The CDR3 is 17 residues long. CDR1 SNHLY and CDR2 FYNNEI come from the germline V gene. CDR3 loop: CATSEVVSGKRTDTQYF. The CDR3 nucleotides read TGTGCCACCAGTGAAGTTGTTAGCGGGAAACGCACAGATACGCAGTATTTT.

This clonotype was seen more than once but under ten times. This chain links TRBV7-9 with TRBJ2-1, with TRBD2 matching over 9 bases. From germline, CDR1 is SEHNR and CDR2 FQNEAQ (reference sequence). The CDR3 sequence is 17 residues long. Unmatched junction bases numbered 10, after V lost 1 base and J lost 6 bases. The CDR3 DNA reads as TGTGCCAGCAGCTTAGATTGGGGACTAGCCGGACCCAATGAGCAGTTCTTC. As protein: CASSLDWGLAGPNEQFF.

The rearrangement uses TRBV9 and TRBJ2-1, with TRBD2 matching 8 bases. The CDR3 is made up of 15 amino acids. V was pared by 3 bases and J by 9 bases, with 11 bases of the junction left unmatched. Germline CDR1 SGDLS, CDR2 YYNGEE. CDR3 sequence: CASSAEPGGAVEQFF. CDR3 nucleotide sequence: TGTGCCAGCAGCGCCGAGCCCGGGGGGGCAGTTGAGCAGTTCTTC.

This chain uses TRBV28 with TRBJ2-7; no clear D. The V end was cut by 4 bases, the J end by 3 bases, with 16 bases between. CDR3 length: 15 residues. Germline loops: CDR1 MDHEN, CDR2 SYDVKM. DNA for the CDR3: TGTGCCAGCAGTTCTCACTCGGGTCCCTTCTACGAGCAGTACTTC. Translation gives CASSSHSGPFYEQYF.

The sample holds many counts of this clonotype. The chain combines TRBV10-3 with TRBJ2-7; 11 bases are shared with TRBD1. The V gene end was trimmed by 3 bases and the J gene end by 3 bases; junction bases not matched to a gene: 1. CDR1 and CDR2 (germline): ENHRY, SYGVKD. CDR3 length: 14 amino acids. CDR3 DNA sequence: TGTGCCATCAGTGATGGGACAGGGGGCTACGAGCAGTACTTC. This encodes CAISDGTGGYEQYF.

This clonotype was picked up many times. The chain links TRBV7-3 to TRBJ2-7, with TRBD2 matching 8 bases. Trimming removed 8 bases from V and 2 bases from J; junction bases left unmatched: 17. Per the germline V gene, CDR1 is SGHTA and CDR2 is FQGTGA. The CDR3 length is 17 residues. The CDR3 reads CASYTGGEGKPTYEQYF. In DNA, the CDR3 is TGTGCCAGCTACACCGGGGGGGAGGGGAAACCAACCTACGAGCAGTACTTC.

This clonotype was counted at least ten times. The chain recombines TRBV5-1 with TRBJ1-2; D unresolved. Germline V CDR1 and CDR2: SGHRS, YFSETQ. The CDR3 spans 14 residues. V lost 1 base, J lost 2 bases, and 9 bases lay in between. In DNA form, the CDR3 reads TGCGCCAGCAGCTTGTCTAACTCCAACTATGGCTACACCTTC. It codes for CASSLSNSNYGYTF. The full variable domain, completed using reference TRBV5-1 and TRBJ1-2, is KAGVTQTPRYLIKTRGQQVTLSCSPISGHRSVSWYQQTPGQGLQFLFEYFSETQRNKGNFPGRFSGRQFSNSRSEMNVSTLELGDSALYLCASSLSNSNYGYTFGSGTRLTVV.

In its sample, this clonotype was seen a few times. Written as DNA, the CDR3 is TGTGCCACCAGTCCGGGGACGTTCACAGATACGCAGTATTTT. Protein: CATSPGTFTDTQYF. J is TRBJ2-3 and V is TRBV15; TRBD1 or TRBD2 may be the D gene (5 bases each). V lost 6 bases to trimming and J lost 2 bases, with 12 bases between them. Germline CDR1 LNHNV, CDR2 YYDKDF (reference sequence). The CDR3 has 14 amino acids.

The chain links TRBV15 to TRBJ2-6; D could derive from TRBD1 or TRBD2 (5 bases each). The ends were cut back, 0 bases at V and 1 base at J, with 7 bases in the middle. This CDR3 has 16 amino acids. Germline V lookup: CDR1 LNHNV, CDR2 YYDKDF (reference sequence). CDR3 residues: CATSRDGGSGANVLTF. DNA for the CDR3: TGTGCCACCAGCAGAGATGGGGGTTCTGGGGCCAACGTCCTGACTTTC. Based on the CDR3 plus reference TRBV15 and TRBJ2-6, the full variable domain is DAMVIQNPRYQVTQFGKPVTLSCSQTLNHNVMYWYQQKSSQAPKLLFHYYDKDFNNEADTPDNFQSRRPNTSFCFLDIRSPGLGDTAMYLCATSRDGGSGANVLTFGAGSRLTVL.

The chain carries TRBV19 and TRBJ2-2, with no clear D. Deletions cut 3 bases from V and 5 bases from J, with 10 bases between. The CDR3 is 14 amino acids. Germline-derived CDR1 and CDR2 are LNHDA and SQIVND (reference sequence). The CDR3 DNA is TGTGCCAGTAGTATTCTCCCTAGGACCGGGGAGCTGTTTTTT. Its translation: CASSILPRTGELFF.

Remarks on this clonotype: Since a much larger clone is just one base distant, this may be a read error. The gene calls are TRBV7-3 and TRBJ2-1; TRBD2 might be the D (5 bases). Germline lookup yields CDR1 SGHTA and CDR2 FQGTGA. This CDR3 spans 17 amino acids. Trimming left V 1 base short and J 5 bases short, with 18 bases between. In DNA, the CDR3 is TGTGCCAGCAGCTTAAAACCCCCACAGAGGGCGGACAATGAGCAGTTCTTC. This encodes CASSLKPPQRADNEQFF.

This clonotype has only a few counts. The chain is built from TRBV7-6 and TRBJ2-1; D remains ambiguous. This CDR3 is 13 amino acids long. Trimming shortened V by 4 bases and J by 3 bases, and 7 bases separated the two germline ends. Germline V lookup: CDR1 SGHVS, CDR2 FNYEAQ. CDR3 sequence reads: CASSSNLYNEQFF. The DNA for the CDR3 is TGTGCCAGCAGCTCTAATCTCTACAATGAGCAGTTCTTC.

This clonotype was seen at least ten times. This chain uses TRBV28 with TRBJ2-1; D is possibly TRBD1 (5 bases). The germline gives CDR1 MDHEN, CDR2 SYDVKM. Trimming took 6 bases from V and 6 from J, leaving 24 bases between them. The CDR3 length is 17 residues. Here the CDR3 DNA reads TGTGCCAGCAGCAAACCCTGCAGGGCCCGTATTCCCAATGAGCAGTTCTTC. Translated, it gives CASSKPCRARIPNEQFF. Looking up the rest from reference TRBV28 and TRBJ2-1 gives the full variable domain: DVKVTQSSRYLVKRTGEKVFLECVQDMDHENMFWYRQDPGLGLRLIYFSYDVKMKEKGDIPEGYSVSREKKERFSLILESASTNQTSMYLCASSKPCRARIPNEQFFGPGTRLTVL.

The table lists this clonotype with a few counts. This chain links TRBV5-1 with TRBJ2-7; no reliable D call. Germline V lookup: CDR1 SGHRS, CDR2 YFSETQ. CDR3 length: 13 residues. V was cut by 7 bases and J by 8 bases, with 19 bases left in between. In DNA form, the CDR3 reads TGCGCCAGCCAGGAAGGGAAATACTTAAAGCAGTACTTC. This codes for CASQEGKYLKQYF.

The gene calls are TRBV20-1 and TRBJ2-6; TRBD1 aligns across 8 bases. This CDR3 is 16 amino acids long. Looked up from germline, CDR1 is DFQATT and CDR2 is SNEGSKA (reference sequence). The V segment lost 1 base and the J segment 3 bases; nucleotides outside the gene matches: 5. CDR3 coding DNA: TGCAGTGCTAGAGTGCAGGGGGCGAATGGGGCCAACGTCCTGACTTTC. Translating gives CSARVQGANGANVLTF.

At least ten counts were recorded for this clonotype. The chain uses TRBV2 and TRBJ1-1; tentatively, D is TRBD1 (5 bases). CDR1 SNHLY and CDR2 FYNNEI come from the germline V gene. This CDR3 has 12 amino acids. The V gene lost 7 bases and the J gene lost 4 bases, with 10 bases spanning the gap. CDR3 sequence: CASTDIGTEAFF. The CDR3 DNA reads TGTGCCAGCACGGACATTGGCACTGAAGCTTTCTTT.

This chain uses TRBV7-2 with TRBJ2-7; possible D gene TRBD1, 5 bases. The CDR3 contains 13 residues. The V gene's germline CDR1 is SGHTA and CDR2 FQGNSA. V was shortened by 5 bases and J by 2 bases, with 10 bases between the two germline ends. CDR3 sequence (DNA): TGTACCAGCAGCCCCAAGGGGACCTACGAGCAGTACTTC. Residues: CTSSPKGTYEQYF.

This clonotype was seen more than once but under ten times. This could be a read error, since a much larger clone is one nucleotide away. It is likely a read error, because the conserved phenylalanine at the end of the CDR3 is missing. This sequence joins TRBV7-6 and TRBJ1-1; D is ambiguous. V shed 5 bases and J shed 5 bases, with 12 bases lying between them. The germline gives CDR1 SGHVS, CDR2 FNYEAQ. This CDR3 has 13 amino acids. The CDR3 sequence: CASSPRRATEAFL. Written as DNA, the CDR3 is TGTGCCAGCAGCCCCCGGAGGGCAACTGAAGCTTTCCTT.

Turning to this clonotype: One end of the junction varies from germline; a read error may be responsible. The genes are TRBV7-9 and TRBJ2-7; tentative D call: TRBD1 (5 bases). CDR1 and CDR2 (germline): SEHNR, FQNEAQ (reference sequence). This CDR3 comprises 13 residues. The CDR3 protein is CVSSPMGRYEQYF. DNA of the CDR3: TGTGTCAGCAGCCCGATGGGGCGCTACGAGCAGTACTTC.

This clonotype was counted between two and nine times. The V gene is TRBV7-2, the J gene TRBJ1-4; the D gene is possibly TRBD1 (6 bases). CDR1 and CDR2 from the germline V gene are SGHTA and FQGNSA. Trimming left V 1 base short and J 5 bases short, with 11 bases between. The CDR3 extends over 15 amino acids. This CDR3 is CASSLVFRGNEKLFF. The CDR3 region has the DNA TGTGCCAGCAGCTTAGTTTTCAGGGGAAATGAAAAACTGTTTTTT.

This clonotype was seen ten or more times. This chain connects TRBV7-2 to TRBJ2-7; 9 nucleotides line up with TRBD1. V gave up 1 base and J gave up 3 bases; unmatched junction bases: 1. Germline CDR1 and CDR2: SGHTA and FQGNSA. The CDR3 runs to 14 residues. CDR3 coding DNA: TGTGCCAGCAGCTTAGGGACAGGGGTCTACGAGCAGTACTTC. Its translation: CASSLGTGVYEQYF. Full variable domain (remainder filled in from reference TRBV7-2 and TRBJ2-7): GAGVSQSPSNKVTEKGKDVELRCDPISGHTALYWYRQSLGQGLEFLIYFQGNSAPDKSGLPSDRFSAERTGGSVSTLTIQRTQQEDSAVYLCASSLGTGVYEQYFGPGTRLTVT.

Here the CDR3 DNA reads TGTGCCAGCAGTTTATCCAGGGGAAGAAATGAAAAACTGTTTTTT. It encodes CASSLSRGRNEKLFF. The chain uses TRBV27 and TRBJ1-4, with D perhaps TRBD1 (6 bases). V was clipped by 0 bases and J by 5 bases, with 10 bases between them. The CDR3 loop spans 15 amino acids. CDR1 MNHEY and CDR2 SMNVEV come from the germline V gene (reference sequence).

The table lists this clonotype with many counts. This chain links TRBV3-1 with TRBJ1-1; D remains unclear. In germline, CDR1 is LGHDT, CDR2 YNNKEL (reference sequence). V lost 8 bases, J lost 1 base, and 11 bases lay in between. This CDR3 contains 13 residues. CDR3 DNA sequence: TGTGCCAGCCGGGAAGGGTGGAACACTGAAGCTTTCTTT. Protein: CASREGWNTEAFF.

This clonotype was seen a handful of times. The V and J genes are TRBV28 and TRBJ2-2; the D gene is possibly TRBD2 (6 bases). V was trimmed by 10 bases and J by 2 bases, leaving 17 bases between them. Germline CDR1 MDHEN, CDR2 SYDVKM. The CDR3 sequence is 15 residues long. CDR3 coding DNA: TGTGCCACCAGGGAAACTAGCCCTAACACCGGGGAGCTGTTTTTT. It is translated as CATRETSPNTGELFF.